Shown below are 6 T cell receptor beta chains from a single sample sequenced in a study of chemoradiotherapy in HPV16-positive cancers (dated by TCRdb to the early 2020s). Library preparation employed the immunoSEQ multiplex PCR assay. TCRdb limited this immuneACCESS table to in-frame rearrangements with V and J called. A share of clones is missing; checked studies link under half to unresolved V genes, and the rest is unexplained. This sample has over 10,000 clones in its table, and around 80% of those were observed once. 2% to 2.5% of the sample lies in the top ten. The specimen was obtained from a patient who underwent chemoradiotherapy. Source of these receptors: a human donor with HPV-associated anogenital cancer.

This chain connects TRBV15 to TRBJ2-5; D ambiguous. V lost 1 base and J lost 3, with 15 bases in between. From germline, CDR1 is LNHNV and CDR2 YYDKDF (reference sequence). The CDR3 is 16 amino acids. This CDR3 reads CATSRVGVGSKETQYF. The DNA of the CDR3 is TGTGCCACCAGCAGAGTAGGTGTGGGCTCTAAAGAGACCCAGTACTTC.

The V gene is TRBV15, the J gene TRBJ1-6; D is unclear. Trimming took 2 bases from V and 10 from J, leaving 9 bases between them. The CDR3 has 13 residues. Germline assignment: CDR1 LNHNV and CDR2 YYDKDF (reference sequence). In DNA form, the CDR3 reads TGTGCCACCAGCAGAAGCCTCACCTCACCCCTCCACTTT. Translating it yields CATSRSLTSPLHF.

The chain recombines TRBV4-3 with TRBJ2-3, with a weak D call TRBD2 (7 bases). CDR1 is LGHNA, CDR2 YSLEER, per germline. This CDR3 comprises 15 residues. V lost 1 base to trimming and J lost 3 bases, with 11 bases between them. CDR3 amino acids: CASSQVGGLTDTQYF. Here the CDR3 DNA reads TGCGCCAGCAGCCAAGTCGGGGGGCTTACAGATACGCAGTATTTT.

The chain links TRBV9 to TRBJ2-1, with TRBD1 matching 11 bases. Germline CDR1 reads SGDLS; CDR2 reads YYNGEE. V shed 4 bases, J shed 2 bases, and the junction held 5 bases outside the gene matches. CDR3 size: 16 residues. CDR3 DNA sequence: TGTGCCAGCAGCCCATTGGGACAGGGGGCCTACAATGAGCAGTTCTTC. Residues: CASSPLGQGAYNEQFF.

In this sample, this clone turned up once. The CDR3 protein is CASSLYTEAFF. For the CDR3, the DNA is TGTGCCAGCAGCCTCTACACTGAAGCTTTCTTT. This chain links TRBV7-2 with TRBJ1-1, with D uncertain. Germline V gene data show CDR1 as SGHTA and CDR2 as FQGNSA. The CDR3 is made up of 11 amino acids. V lost 5 bases and J lost 3, with 4 bases in between.

This clone came up a few times. The chain couples TRBV19 to TRBJ1-2; possibly TRBD1 for D (6 bases). CDR1 LNHDA and CDR2 SQIVND come from the germline V gene (reference sequence). This CDR3 comprises 17 residues. Trimming removed 1 base at V and 5 bases at J, with 20 bases between. The CDR3 nucleotides are TGTGCCAGTAGTATAGTAGGAGGGGGTACCCGATCTTATGGCTACACCTTC. The encoded protein is CASSIVGGGTRSYGYTF.